This TCR beta chain came from a study of blood T cell repertoires in COVID-19. Background on the study: Sources were T cells, B-cell-depleted T cells, or PBMCs; the material itself was cDNA or gDNA.

The CDR3 runs 14 residues. V shed 3 bases and J shed 8 bases, with 14 bases lying between them. The V gene's germline CDR1 is KGHSH and CDR2 LQKENI. Original data processing: Reference gene primer amplification in the assay estimated nucleated cell counts. Some clones are missing from TCRdb's copy, which holds only in-frame ones; the method was immunoSEQ multiplex PCR. V and J calls plus clone size are reproduced from that table; the DNA served to infer D and trimming. The sample contains 120,000 or so clones, around 80% of which appear only once. The V and J genes are TRBV18 and TRBJ2-1, with a possible D match to TRBD1 (5 bases). Source material: peripheral blood. This clonotype was sampled from a man aged 80 or over with active or convalescent COVID-19. CDR3 in amino acids: CASSPTMGQDEQFF. DNA of the CDR3: TGTGCCAGCTCACCTACGATGGGGCAGGATGAGCAGTTCTTC. Based on the CDR3 plus reference TRBV18 and TRBJ2-1, the full variable domain is NAGVMQNPRHLVRRRGQEARLRCSPMKGHSHVYWYRQLPEEGLKFMVYLQKENIIDESGMPKERFSAEFPKEGPSILRIQQVVRGDSAAYFCASSPTMGQDEQFFGPGTRLTVL.